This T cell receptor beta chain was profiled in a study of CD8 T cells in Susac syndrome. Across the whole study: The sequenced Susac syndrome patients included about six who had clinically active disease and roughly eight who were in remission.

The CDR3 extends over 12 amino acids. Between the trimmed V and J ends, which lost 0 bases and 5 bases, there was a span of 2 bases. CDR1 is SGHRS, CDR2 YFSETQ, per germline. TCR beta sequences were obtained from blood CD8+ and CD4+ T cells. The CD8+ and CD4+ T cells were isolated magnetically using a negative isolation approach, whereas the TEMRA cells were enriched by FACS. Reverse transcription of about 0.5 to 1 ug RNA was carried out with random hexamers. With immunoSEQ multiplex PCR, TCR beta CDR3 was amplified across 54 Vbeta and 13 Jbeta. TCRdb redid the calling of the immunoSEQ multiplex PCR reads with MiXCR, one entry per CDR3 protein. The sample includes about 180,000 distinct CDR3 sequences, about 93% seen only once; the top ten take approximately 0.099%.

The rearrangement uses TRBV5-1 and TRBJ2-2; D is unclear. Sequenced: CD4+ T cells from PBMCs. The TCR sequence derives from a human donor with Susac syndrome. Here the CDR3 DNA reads TGCGCCAGCAGCTTGGAAACCGGGGAGCTGTTTTTT. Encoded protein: CASSLETGELFF.